Each of the 22 T cell receptor beta chains below was sequenced from the same sample in a study of blood T cell dynamics during melanoma immunotherapy. Time point noted: pre-treatment baseline. Data came from immunoSEQ multiplex PCR; TCRdb stores just in-frame clones and leaves some out. The sample shows roughly 9,900 clones, approximately 90% of them seen only once. The sample consisted of blood, taken from a patient treated with checkpoint blockade. These receptors were obtained from a human donor with melanoma.

The rearrangement joins TRBV6-5 to TRBJ1-2, with D possibly being TRBD1 (5 bases). The CDR3 consists of 15 residues. With 5 bases removed from V and 4 bases from J, the gap between germline ends came to 17 bases. The germline gives CDR1 MNHEY, CDR2 SVGAGI. This CDR3 reads CASSPLPGGSYGYTF. In DNA form, the CDR3 reads TGTGCCAGCAGTCCTTTGCCGGGGGGTAGCTATGGCTACACCTTC.

This clone was seen a single time. The rearrangement joins TRBV5-6 to TRBJ1-2; D ambiguous. The CDR3 covers 13 residues. V was pared by 0 bases and J by 2 bases, with 5 bases between. The germline CDR1 and CDR2 sequences are SGHDT and YYEEEE. The CDR3 DNA follows: TGTGCCAGCAGCTTGGCCCAGAACTATGGCTACACCTTC. Translation: CASSLAQNYGYTF.

The chain is built from TRBV7-9 and TRBJ2-3; D may match TRBD1 or TRBD2 (5 bases each). This CDR3 is 13 amino acids long. V gave up 5 bases and J gave up 2 bases, with 8 bases separating them. Germline CDR1 reads SEHNR; CDR2 reads FQNEAQ (reference sequence). DNA of the CDR3: TGTGCCAGCAGCACGGGGACCACAGATACGCAGTATTTT. Its protein product is CASSTGTTDTQYF.

The rearrangement uses TRBV29-1 and TRBJ2-7; TRBD1 aligns across 8 bases. Germline CDR1 reads SQVTM; CDR2 reads ANQGSEA. The CDR3 length is 11 residues. J lost 3 bases, V lost 7 bases, and 2 bases had no gene match. The CDR3 bases are TGCAGCGGCACAGGGGGCTACGAGCAGTACTTC. It yields the protein CSGTGGYEQYF.

The chain combines TRBV28 with TRBJ1-2, with D possibly TRBD1 on 6 matching bases. CDR1 is MDHEN and CDR2 is SYDVKM in the germline V gene. V lost 6 bases and J 14 bases, leaving 19 bases between the germline ends. The CDR3 is made up of 12 amino acids. The CDR3 coding sequence is TGTGCCAGCAGCCCACCGCAGGGGACCATGACCTTC. Residues: CASSPPQGTMTF.

CDR3 DNA sequence: TGTGCCAGCAGCTTAGCGCTTGGGGTGTCTGAAGCTTTCTTT. Protein: CASSLALGVSEAFF. This rearrangement joins TRBV7-2 to TRBJ1-1; D gene ambiguous. The CDR3 is 14 amino acids. Germline values: CDR1 SGHTA, CDR2 FQGNSA. Trimming stripped 0 bases from V and 6 bases from J, with 11 bases between.

The chain carries TRBV4-1 and TRBJ2-7; unclear D gene. The germline gives CDR1 MGHRA, CDR2 YSYEKL. The germline V and J ends were trimmed by 2 bases and 0 bases, with 5 bases remaining between them. The CDR3 loop spans 13 amino acids. CDR3 sequence reads: CASSQSLSYEQYF. The CDR3 nucleotides read TGCGCCAGCAGCCAATCTCTCTCCTACGAGCAGTACTTC.

V usage is TRBV7-9 and J usage is TRBJ2-5, with 11 bases aligning to TRBD1. CDR1 is SEHNR and CDR2 is FQNEAQ in the germline V gene (reference sequence). The V gene end was trimmed by 5 bases and the J gene end by 1 base; junction bases not matched to a gene: 6. The CDR3 extends over 16 amino acids. The CDR3 bases are TGTGCCAGCAGCCAGGGGGACAGGGGGGCCCAAGAGACCCAGTACTTC. It specifies CASSQGDRGAQETQYF.

The chain joins TRBV18 to TRBJ2-5; D ambiguous. This CDR3 has 12 amino acids. Germline V gene lookup returns CDR1 KGHSH and CDR2 LQKENI. Trimming removed 3 bases from V and 5 bases from J, with 7 bases in between. CDR3 amino acids: CASSPIRETQYF. Written as DNA, the CDR3 is TGTGCCAGCTCACCGATTCGGGAGACCCAGTACTTC.

The chain has TRBV7-9 and TRBJ1-2; D ambiguous. The V gene's germline CDR1 is SEHNR and CDR2 FQNEAQ (reference sequence). V was pared by 5 bases and J by 0 bases, with 7 bases between. The CDR3 totals 13 residues. CDR3 sequence reads: CASSPVANYGYTF. The CDR3 nucleotides read TGTGCCAGCAGCCCCGTAGCTAACTATGGCTACACCTTC.

This sequence joins TRBV7-3 and TRBJ2-5; TRBD2 matches at 7 bases. Germline CDR1 is SGHTA and CDR2 is FQGTGA. V shed 3 bases, J shed 5 bases, and the junction held 3 bases outside the gene matches. The CDR3 contains 13 residues. The CDR3: CASSLSGGETQYF. In nucleotides, the CDR3 is TGTGCCAGCAGCTTGTCCGGGGGGGAGACCCAGTACTTC.

This clone was seen just once. The chain joins TRBV27 to TRBJ2-7; maybe TRBD1 (5 bases). The V gene lost 0 bases and the J gene lost 3 bases, with 9 bases spanning the gap. Germline V lookup: CDR1 MNHEY, CDR2 SMNVEV (reference sequence). The CDR3 totals 14 residues. The CDR3 coding sequence is TGTGCCAGCAGTTTATCGATAAGGGGCTACGAGCAGTACTTC. Residues: CASSLSIRGYEQYF.

The V gene is TRBV7-9, the J gene TRBJ2-5; perhaps TRBD2 as D (7 bases). This CDR3 spans 11 amino acids. Germline V gene data show CDR1 as SEHNR and CDR2 as FQNEAQ (reference sequence). V was cut by 11 bases and J by 4 bases, with 11 bases left in between. The CDR3 spells CASRGAETQYF. CDR3 in DNA: TGTGCCTCCCGGGGGGCAGAGACCCAGTACTTC. Using reference TRBV7-9 and TRBJ2-5 for the parts outside the CDR3, the full variable domain is DTGVSQNPRHKITKRGQNVTFRCDPISEHNRLYWYRQTLGQGPEFLTYFQNEAQLEKSRLLSDRFSAERPKGSFSTLEIQRTEQGDSAMYLCASRGAETQYFGPGTRLLVL.

The genes are TRBV28 and TRBJ2-7; a possible D gene is TRBD2 (6 bases). This CDR3 contains 16 residues. V dropped 3 bases and J dropped 5 bases, with 20 bases sitting between them. CDR1 is MDHEN and CDR2 is SYDVKM in the germline V gene. CDR3 coding DNA: TGTGCCAGCAGTTTGGGTAGGGTTATTAGGAGGGACGAGCAGTACTTC. This encodes CASSLGRVIRRDEQYF.

The chain carries TRBV27 and TRBJ2-5; 9 nucleotides line up with TRBD2. The junction had 10 bases not matched to a gene; V was cut back by 0 bases and J by 11 bases. The CDR3 is 15 residues long. Looked up from germline, CDR1 is MNHEY and CDR2 is SMNVEV (reference sequence). In DNA form, the CDR3 reads TGTGCCAGCAGTTTATCGGTAGCGGGAGTGGGGGAGCAGTACTTC. Translating it yields CASSLSVAGVGEQYF.

The chain couples TRBV19 to TRBJ2-2; possibly TRBD1 or TRBD2 for D (5 bases each). This CDR3 spans 15 amino acids. Germline CDR1 and CDR2: LNHDA and SQIVND (reference sequence). Trimming left V 4 bases short and J 0 bases short, with 9 bases between. The CDR3 DNA reads as TGTGCCAGTAGTAGGGACCGAGCGAACACCGGGGAGCTGTTTTTT. It encodes CASSRDRANTGELFF.

This clone was seen a single time. Other DNA sequences in this specimen translate into the identical CDR3. This chain uses TRBV18 with TRBJ2-5; D call uncertain. Germline V gives CDR1 KGHSH, CDR2 LQKENI. The length of the CDR3 is 12 residues. V was trimmed by 3 bases and J by 5 bases, leaving 7 bases between them. The CDR3 reads CASSPLGETQYF. The CDR3 region has the DNA TGTGCCAGCTCACCCCTGGGTGAGACCCAGTACTTC.

This chain uses TRBV7-2 with TRBJ1-2; perhaps TRBD1 as D (6 bases). CDR1 SGHTA and CDR2 FQGNSA come from the germline V gene. V gave up 7 bases and J gave up 7 bases, with 16 bases separating them. The CDR3 is 13 residues long. The CDR3 spells CASTRGGGGGYTF. CDR3 DNA: TGTGCCAGCACCCGCGGCGGAGGGGGTGGCTACACCTTC. Combining the CDR3 with reference TRBV7-2 and TRBJ1-2 gives the whole variable domain GAGVSQSPSNKVTEKGKDVELRCDPISGHTALYWYRQSLGQGLEFLIYFQGNSAPDKSGLPSDRFSAERTGGSVSTLTIQRTQQEDSAVYLCASTRGGGGGYTFGSGTRLTVV.

The J gene is TRBJ1-2, the V gene TRBV4-1; no clear D gene. Germline V gives CDR1 MGHRA, CDR2 YSYEKL. The CDR3 totals 14 residues. V was clipped by 3 bases and J by 1 base, with 9 bases between them. CDR3 in amino acids: CASSHPRGNYGYTF. The CDR3 nucleotides read TGCGCCAGCAGCCACCCCCGGGGTAACTATGGCTACACCTTC.

V gene TRBV25-1 combines with J gene TRBJ1-2; D is unresolved. V was pared by 0 bases and J by 6 bases, with 8 bases between. The germline V gene encodes CDR1 MGHDK and CDR2 SYGVNS. This CDR3 is 13 amino acids long. For the CDR3, the DNA is TGTGCCAGCAGTGAATACTGGGCCCATGGCTACACCTTC. Protein: CASSEYWAHGYTF.

The genes are TRBV25-1 and TRBJ2-7; TRBD2 aligns across 8 bases. This CDR3 contains 13 residues. Per the germline V gene, CDR1 is MGHDK and CDR2 is SYGVNS. The J segment lost 4 bases and the V segment lost 7 bases, leaving 6 bases of the junction unmatched. CDR3 protein: CASTSGGVYEQYF. CDR3 sequence (DNA): TGTGCCAGCACCTCGGGAGGGGTGTACGAGCAGTACTTC.

Here the CDR3 reads CASSPVGTDTQYF. The CDR3 nucleotides read TGTGCCAGCAGCCCGGTGGGCACAGATACGCAGTATTTT. The chain has TRBV5-4 and TRBJ2-3, with D uncertain. Germline V gives CDR1 SGHNT, CDR2 YYREEE (reference sequence). This CDR3 is built from 13 residues. V lost 4 bases to trimming and J lost 1 base, with 7 bases between them.